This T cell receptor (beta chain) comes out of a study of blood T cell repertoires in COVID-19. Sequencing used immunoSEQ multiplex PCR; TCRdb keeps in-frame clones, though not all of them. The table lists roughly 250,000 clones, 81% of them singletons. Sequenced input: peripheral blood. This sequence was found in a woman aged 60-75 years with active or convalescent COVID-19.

The CDR3 loop is CASSLGQGNTDTQYF. CDR3 DNA: TGTGCCAGCAGCTTAGGACAGGGGAACACAGATACGCAGTATTTT. The chain employs TRBV11-1 and TRBJ2-3; 8 bases are a match to TRBD1. V trimming: 1 base; J trimming: 2 bases; junction bases outside the gene matches: 2. The CDR3 totals 15 residues. Germline V gives CDR1 SGHAT, CDR2 FQDESV (reference sequence).